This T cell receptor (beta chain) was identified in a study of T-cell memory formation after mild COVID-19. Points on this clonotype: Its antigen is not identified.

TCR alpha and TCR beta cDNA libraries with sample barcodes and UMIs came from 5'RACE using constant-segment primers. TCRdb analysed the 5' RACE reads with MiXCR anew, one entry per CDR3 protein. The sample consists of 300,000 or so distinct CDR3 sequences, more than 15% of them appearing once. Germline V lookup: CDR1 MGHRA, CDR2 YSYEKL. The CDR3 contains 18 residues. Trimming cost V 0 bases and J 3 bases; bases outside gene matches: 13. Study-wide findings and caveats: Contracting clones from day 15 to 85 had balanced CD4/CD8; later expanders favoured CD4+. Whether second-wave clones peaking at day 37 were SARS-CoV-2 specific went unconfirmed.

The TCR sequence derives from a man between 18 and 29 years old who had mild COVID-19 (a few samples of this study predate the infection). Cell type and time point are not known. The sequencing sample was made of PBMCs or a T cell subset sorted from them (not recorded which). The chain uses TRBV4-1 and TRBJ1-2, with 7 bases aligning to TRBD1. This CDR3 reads CASSQDNRGRFGYYGYTF. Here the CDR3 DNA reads TGCGCCAGCAGCCAAGATAACAGGGGACGTTTTGGGTACTATGGCTACACCTTC.